This T cell receptor (beta chain) was sequenced in a study of blood T cell repertoires in COVID-19. Across the study: The samples span acute and convalescent COVID-19 from the United States, Italy and Spain. Sample material is recorded as cDNA or gDNA derived from T cells, B-cell-depleted T cells, or PBMCs.

Original processing notes: Nucleated cell counts were estimated from reference gene primer amplification. The table came from immunoSEQ multiplex PCR; TCRdb's copy has only in-frame clones and leaves some out. Clone size and the V and J calls come from that table; the DNA yielded D and trimming. The sample lists over 130,000 clones; approximately 85% were seen once. The CDR3 is made up of 11 amino acids. The V end was cut by 1 base, the J end by 8 bases, with 6 bases between. Germline V lookup: CDR1 GTSNPN, CDR2 SVGIG (reference sequence). Sequenced material: peripheral blood. The TCR was taken from a man aged 50 to 59 with acute or convalescent COVID-19. V and J are TRBV30 and TRBJ1-3, with D unclear. CDR3 sequence: CAWSGRYTIYF. The CDR3 DNA reads TGTGCCTGGAGTGGTAGATACACCATATATTTT.